What follows are 24 T cell receptor beta chains derived from one specimen sequenced in a study of T cell responses to AZD1222 COVID-19 vaccine. Libraries were prepared by immunoSEQ multiplex PCR; TCRdb keeps only in-frame clonotypes and omits some of them. The table has about 84,000 clones, approximately 83% seen once; the top ten hold about 10%. This specimen was peripheral blood, taken 28 days after the second AZD1222 dose. These receptors came from an adult who received the AZD1222 COVID-19 vaccine.

V is TRBV28 and J is TRBJ1-4; no reliable D call. Germline V gives CDR1 MDHEN, CDR2 SYDVKM. The CDR3 loop spans 13 amino acids. V lost 6 bases and J 1 base, leaving 6 bases between the germline ends. The CDR3 DNA follows: TGTGCCAGCAGAGACGGAACTAATGAAAAACTGTTTTTT. Amino acid sequence: CASRDGTNEKLFF. The full variable domain, with the rest looked up from reference TRBV28 and TRBJ1-4, is DVKVTQSSRYLVKRTGEKVFLECVQDMDHENMFWYRQDPGLGLRLIYFSYDVKMKEKGDIPEGYSVSREKKERFSLILESASTNQTSMYLCASRDGTNEKLFFGSGTQLSVL.

The genes are TRBV29-1 and TRBJ2-5, with D uncertain. Trimming took 8 bases from V and 5 from J, leaving 12 bases between them. Germline-derived CDR1 and CDR2 are SQVTM and ANQGSEA. The CDR3 spans 11 residues. The CDR3 DNA sequence: TGCAGCCCGTGGACGGCGGAGACCCAGTACTTC. Its translation is CSPWTAETQYF.

The genes are TRBV6-5 and TRBJ2-7; 9 bases map to TRBD1. Germline values: CDR1 MNHEY, CDR2 SVGAGI. This CDR3 is built from 14 residues. V lost 5 bases and J lost 4; bases outside the gene matches: 6. CDR3 amino acids: CASSPGQGKYEQYF. CDR3 in DNA: TGTGCCAGCAGTCCGGGACAGGGAAAGTACGAGCAGTACTTC.

The chain is built from TRBV6-1 and TRBJ1-6; TRBD1 aligns across 7 bases. The CDR3 is 15 residues long. V lost 6 bases to trimming and J lost 6 bases; unmatched junction nucleotides: 8. Germline V CDR1 and CDR2: MNHNS, SASEGT. CDR3 amino acids: CASRPTGTANSPLHF. CDR3 nucleotide sequence: TGTGCCAGCAGACCCACCGGGACAGCTAATTCACCCCTCCACTTT.

V usage is TRBV19 and J usage is TRBJ2-3; D unresolved. The ends were cut back, 7 bases at V and 2 bases at J, with 13 bases in the middle. This CDR3 has 14 residues. The germline V gene encodes CDR1 LNHDA and CDR2 SQIVND (reference sequence). In nucleotides, the CDR3 is TGTGCCAGTACCGGCGGCCTCCTCACAGATACGCAGTATTTT. Amino acid sequence: CASTGGLLTDTQYF.

The V and J genes are TRBV3-1 (or the pseudogene TRBV3-2) and TRBJ2-1; D gene ambiguous. The V gene's germline CDR1 is LGHDT and CDR2 YNNKEL (reference sequence). Between the trimmed V and J ends, which lost 3 bases and 8 bases, there was a span of 11 bases. This CDR3 spans 13 amino acids. CDR3 nucleotide sequence: TGTGCCAGCAGCCACGACCCGAGAGATGAGCAGTTCTTC. Amino acids: CASSHDPRDEQFF.

V usage is TRBV18 and J usage is TRBJ1-2; a possible D gene is TRBD1 (6 bases). Germline CDR1 reads KGHSH; CDR2 reads LQKENI. Deletions cut 6 bases from V and 5 bases from J, with 19 bases between. The CDR3 has 15 residues. As DNA, the CDR3 is TGTGCCAGCTCCCCAAACGACAGGAGCCCTTATGGCTACACCTTC. This sequence encodes CASSPNDRSPYGYTF.

This chain's CDR3 is CASSGQGPSFPDTQYF. The CDR3 DNA reads as TGTGCCAGCAGCGGGCAGGGTCCTTCCTTTCCAGATACGCAGTATTTT. V gene TRBV2 combines with J gene TRBJ2-3; D may be TRBD1 (5 bases). The CDR3 is made up of 16 amino acids. CDR1 and CDR2 (germline): SNHLY, FYNNEI. With 6 bases removed from V and 4 bases from J, the gap between germline ends came to 20 bases. Full variable domain (remainder filled in from reference TRBV2 and TRBJ2-3): EPEVTQTPSHQVTQMGQEVILRCVPISNHLYFYWYRQILGQKVEFLVSFYNNEISEKSEIFDDQFSVERPDGSNFTLKIRSTKLEDSAMYFCASSGQGPSFPDTQYFGPGTRLTVL.

The chain couples TRBV6-5 to TRBJ2-1; D uncertain. CDR3 length: 11 residues. Trimming removed 2 bases from V and 7 bases from J, with 3 bases in between. CDR1 is MNHEY and CDR2 is SVGAGI in the germline V gene. Here the CDR3 reads CASSYRNEQFF. The CDR3, as DNA: TGTGCCAGCAGTTACCGGAATGAGCAGTTCTTC.

The chain links TRBV9 to TRBJ2-1; D call uncertain. Germline lookup yields CDR1 SGDLS and CDR2 YYNGEE. The CDR3 is 15 residues long. Between the trimmed V and J ends, which lost 0 bases and 2 bases, there was a span of 9 bases. The DNA of the CDR3 is TGTGCCAGCAGCGTAGAGTGGGTTCCCTACAATGAGCAGTTCTTC. Residues: CASSVEWVPYNEQFF. Drawing the rest from reference TRBV9 and TRBJ2-1, the complete variable domain is DSGVTQTPKHLITATGQRVTLRCSPRSGDLSVYWYQQSLDQGLQFLIQYYNGEERAKGNILERFSAQQFPDLHSELNLSSLELGDSALYFCASSVEWVPYNEQFFGPGTRLTVL.

J is TRBJ2-7 and V is TRBV3-1 (or the pseudogene TRBV3-2); TRBD1 matches 8 bases. V lost 0 bases, J lost 2 bases, and 3 bases stayed unmatched. Germline CDR1 is LGHDT and CDR2 is YNNKEL (reference sequence). The CDR3 runs 15 residues. Here the CDR3 reads CASSQERTGTYEQYF. The CDR3 DNA reads TGTGCCAGCAGCCAAGAAAGGACAGGGACCTACGAGCAGTACTTC.

The chain carries TRBV9 and TRBJ1-3; D may be TRBD1 (5 bases). This CDR3 spans 12 amino acids. V was shortened by 5 bases and J by 5 bases, with 8 bases between the two germline ends. Germline CDR1 reads SGDLS; CDR2 reads YYNGEE. CDR3 sequence reads: CASRGTRNTIYF. The DNA for the CDR3 is TGTGCCAGCAGAGGGACCCGAAACACCATATATTTT.

This chain links TRBV11-1 with TRBJ1-1; the match to TRBD1 covers 9 bases. The CDR3 spans 15 residues. CDR1 is SGHAT, CDR2 FQDESV, per germline (reference sequence). Unmatched junction bases numbered 4, after V lost 0 bases and J lost 5 bases. CDR3 coding DNA: TGTGCCAGCAGCTTAGCCGGGACAGGGAGTACTGAAGCTTTCTTT. Residues: CASSLAGTGSTEAFF.

The V gene is TRBV19, the J gene TRBJ2-5, with D perhaps assigned TRBD1 or TRBD2 (6 bases each). The CDR3 covers 15 residues. From germline, CDR1 is LNHDA and CDR2 SQIVND (reference sequence). The V and J ends lost 6 bases and 4 bases respectively, with 18 bases between them. CDR3 sequence reads: CASRTTSGGRETQYF. CDR3 nucleotides: TGTGCCAGTAGAACAACCTCTGGGGGGCGAGAGACCCAGTACTTC.

The CDR3, as DNA: TGTGCCAGCTCACCCTCGGGGGGACGGGGGCCCTCCTACGAGCAGTACTTC. Its protein is CASSPSGGRGPSYEQYF. The genes are TRBV18 and TRBJ2-7, with D possibly matching TRBD2 (7 bases). V lost 3 bases to trimming and J lost 0 bases, with 18 bases between them. Germline CDR1 reads KGHSH; CDR2 reads LQKENI. The CDR3 spans 17 residues.

V gene TRBV4-2 combines with J gene TRBJ2-7; 9 bases are a match to TRBD2. Germline-derived CDR1 and CDR2 are LGHNA and YNFKEQ. There are 15 residues in the CDR3. V gave up 1 base and J gave up 3 bases; unmatched junction bases: 4. CDR3 bases: TGTGCCAGCAGCCAAGTTTCTAGCGGGGACTACGAGCAGTACTTC. Protein: CASSQVSSGDYEQYF.

This rearrangement joins TRBV27 to TRBJ2-1; 7 positions agree with TRBD1. V shed 1 base, J shed 6 bases, and the junction held 3 bases outside the gene matches. Germline V gives CDR1 MNHEY, CDR2 SMNVEV (reference sequence). This CDR3 comprises 14 residues. CDR3: CASSLYRGGNEQFF. Written as DNA, the CDR3 is TGTGCCAGCAGTTTATACAGGGGTGGCAATGAGCAGTTCTTC.

V and J are TRBV10-2 and TRBJ1-1; 7 nucleotides match TRBD1. The CDR3 covers 13 residues. Germline V CDR1 and CDR2: WSHSY, SAAADI. Trimming removed 10 bases from V and 4 bases from J; junction bases left unmatched: 9. The CDR3 loop is CAITTGEGTEAFF. In nucleotides, the CDR3 is TGCGCCATCACAACAGGGGAGGGCACTGAAGCTTTCTTT.

The rearrangement links TRBV29-1 to TRBJ1-5; unclear D gene. The CDR3 has 14 residues. Germline-derived CDR1 and CDR2 are SQVTM and ANQGSEA. V lost 7 bases to trimming and J lost 2 bases, with 15 bases between them. CDR3 protein: CSAIAGSGNQPQHF. The CDR3 region has the DNA TGCAGCGCCATAGCGGGAAGTGGCAATCAGCCCCAGCATTTT.

This chain links TRBV24-1 with TRBJ2-5; 8 nucleotides align to TRBD1. The length of the CDR3 is 16 residues. Looked up from germline, CDR1 is KGHDR and CDR2 is SFDVKD. With 5 bases clipped from V and 5 bases from J, the junction kept 12 bases outside the gene matches. This CDR3 is CATSGRGQASQETQYF. The CDR3 DNA reads TGTGCCACCAGTGGCCGGGGACAGGCGTCGCAGGAGACCCAGTACTTC.

The V call is TRBV7-8, the J call TRBJ1-1; D is unclear. The CDR3 consists of 14 residues. V gave up 3 bases and J gave up 0 bases, with 8 bases separating them. Germline loops: CDR1 SGHVS, CDR2 FQNEAQ. The DNA for the CDR3 is TGTGCCAGCAGCTTTTTGAATCTGAACACTGAAGCTTTCTTT. Encoded protein: CASSFLNLNTEAFF.

The chain is built from TRBV14 and TRBJ1-3, with D possibly matching TRBD1 (6 bases). V lost 1 base and J 7 bases, leaving 14 bases between the germline ends. The germline CDR1 and CDR2 sequences are SGHDN and FVKESK. This CDR3 region has 15 residues. The CDR3 bases are TGTGCCAGCAGCCAAGTAGCAGGGGTACACAACACCATATATTTT. Encoded protein: CASSQVAGVHNTIYF.

There are a few counts of this clone. This chain links TRBV10-1 with TRBJ1-6; TRBD1 might be the D (5 bases). Trimming removed 3 bases from V and 9 bases from J, with 9 bases in between. Germline CDR1 and CDR2: WNHNN and SYGVQD (reference sequence). This CDR3 spans 13 amino acids. CDR3 residues: CASSEGTFSPLHF. For the CDR3, the DNA is TGCGCCAGCAGTGAAGGGACCTTTTCACCCCTCCACTTT.

This clone was recorded only once. V gene TRBV6-5 combines with J gene TRBJ2-1, with 9 positions matching TRBD2. Germline values: CDR1 MNHEY, CDR2 SVGAGI. This CDR3 spans 15 amino acids. The J segment lost 8 bases and the V segment lost 3 bases, leaving 8 bases of the junction unmatched. As DNA, the CDR3 is TGTGCCAGCAGTTATTGGCGGGGGGGCCTCCATGAGCAGTTCTTC. Protein product: CASSYWRGGLHEQFF.